The T cell receptor beta chain under discussion was sequenced for a study of blood T cell repertoires in COVID-19. Whole-study context: The United States, Italy and Spain provided the acute and convalescent COVID-19 samples. T cells, B-cell-depleted T cells, or PBMCs provided the cDNA or gDNA that served as material.

Per the original data handling: Amplification of reference gene primers was used by the study to estimate nucleated cell counts. Using immunoSEQ multiplex PCR, the repertoire was profiled, and TCRdb retains in-frame clones only, with some absent. V and J calls and clone size come straight from that table; D and trimming were deduced from the DNA. The sample records 35,000 to 40,000 clones, around 90% being singletons. The J segment lost 0 bases and the V segment lost 5 bases, leaving 10 bases of the junction unmatched. The length of the CDR3 is 17 residues. Per germline, CDR1 MDHEN and CDR2 SYDVKM. The sample taken for sequencing was peripheral blood. The rearrangement links TRBV28 to TRBJ2-1, with 7 bases aligning to TRBD1. The TCR sequence derives from a man in his sixties with active or convalescent COVID-19. CDR3 residues: CASSIPTGVSSYNEQFF. The CDR3 DNA follows: TGTGCCAGCAGTATCCCAACAGGGGTTAGCTCCTACAATGAGCAGTTCTTC.